The present entry profiles one TCR beta chain with its context. This clone appeared once. Its antigen is still unknown. One end of the junction does not line up with germline, which may come from a read error. This record belongs to a study of control samples from healthy donors and cancer patients (dated by TCRdb to between 2020 and 2021). In the germline V gene (reference sequence), CDR1 corresponds to SSHAT and CDR2 to FNYEAQ. Measured from the cysteine to the phenylalanine, the CDR3 is 12 residues long. CDR3 DNA is the only sequence kept; it has 36 bases, read in frame from the first base. Receptor libraries were prepared by the immunoSEQ multiplex PCR assay. The clones in this table, taken by TCRdb from immuneACCESS, are in-frame only. Not every clone is retained; where verified, under half of the shortfall comes from an unresolved V gene, and the cause of the rest is unknown. The sample table contains approximately 70,000 clones; only one count was recorded for about 90% of them. The ten largest account for just under 4% of the sample.

The source material was blood. The source of this sequence is a woman between 50 and 59 years old in good health. The chain links TRBV7-7 with TRBJ2-5; a confident D gene designation cannot be given. The DNA is as follows: TGTGCTAGCAGTTTAGACGGGGAGACCCAGTACTTC. It is translated as CASSLDGETQYF.